The subject of this entry is one TCR beta chain. Its cognate antigen is unknown. Other nucleotide sequences in the sample specify the same CDR3. Over several immunoSEQ plates, each subset's genomic DNA was distributed in even portions. TCRdb keeps only in-frame clones here, not all; method: immunoSEQ multiplex PCR. The top ten hold 0.36% of the sample, which has 2 million to 3 million clones, 80% to 95% seen once. The CDR3 is 15 amino acids. The V and J ends lost 3 bases and 1 base respectively, with 12 bases between them. From germline, CDR1 is SGHTA and CDR2 FQGNSA. This sample is drawn from a study of shared clonotypes between healthy human individuals. Whole-study findings and limits: When compared with the clonotypes that were shared by all four sorted-subset donors, the non-shared clonotypes turned out to have lower generation probabilities.

None of the donors, who were healthy HIV-negative adults, had recently had acute infections or vaccinations. The chain employs TRBV7-2 and TRBJ2-5, with D hard to call. The sequencing sample was made of naive CD4+ T cells from PBMCs. Subset indicated: CD45RA+ positively selected. The TCR sequence derives from a man aged 18 to 30 in good health. Some clones in this sample may be carry-over from other donors' samples. CDR3 sequence (DNA): TGTGCCAGCAGCTTGTTGTGGGGATCCCAAGAGACCCAGTACTTC. Translating it yields CASSLLWGSQETQYF.